This TCR beta chain emerged from a study of breast tumors, draining lymph nodes, adjacent tissues. Points from the study as a whole: Data fit most tumor T cells coming from lymph node, expanding in tumor. Compared with basal-like, luminal-like tumors shared significantly more repertoire with nontumor tissue.

Breast cancer patients provided tissue from their axillary draining lymph nodes. TCRdb passed the multiplex PCR reads through MiXCR, listing each CDR3 protein once. Among approximately 150,000 distinct CDR3 sequences listed, 30% to 35% were seen once. This clonotype was seen many times. The target antigen is unknown. This CDR3 comprises 18 residues. J lost 4 bases, V lost 2 bases, and 10 bases had no gene match. The germline V gene encodes CDR1 MGHRA and CDR2 YSYEKL. V gene TRBV4-1 combines with J gene TRBJ2-1; the match to TRBD2 covers 11 bases. Material for sequencing was axillary lymph node tissue. This sequence was found in a female donor with breast cancer. Some clones in this sample may be carry-over from other donors' samples. The CDR3 DNA sequence: TGCGCCAGCAGCCAACGTGGGCCGACTAGCGGGGTATACAATGAGCAGTTCTTC. As protein: CASSQRGPTSGVYNEQFF.